This T cell receptor (beta chain) was recovered during a study of blood T cells in healthy people across ages. Notes on the study in general: Long-lived donors carried more naive CD4+ cells and greater diversity than aged donors. Researchers report that TCR beta diversity correlated strongly with naive T cell percentage.

A second PCR, run for roughly 6 to 11 cycles, used a sample-barcoded 5' primer plus a J-beta primer mix. TCRdb reprocessed the 5' RACE reads with MiXCR, giving one entry per CDR3 protein. The sample yields under 1,000,000 distinct CDR3 sequences, about half seen once. This clonotype was seen a handful of times. Its antigen is still unknown. Deletions cut 5 bases from V and 0 bases from J, with 12 bases between. CDR1 and CDR2 (germline): LNHNV, YYDKDF (reference sequence). The CDR3 contains 15 residues. V and J are TRBV15 and TRBJ2-3; D possibly uses TRBD1 or TRBD2 (5 bases each). This receptor was taken from an older man in good health. Sequencing used blood. CDR3 DNA sequence: TGTGCCACCAGCGTAGGGACGCCTAGCACAGATACGCAGTATTTT. Encoded protein: CATSVGTPSTDTQYF.